What follows is one TCR beta chain and its context. No cognate antigen has been identified for it. No much larger clone is present one base from it, and per-base qualities are unavailable. The CDR3 regions of human TCRbeta chains were analyzed by immunosequencing. In the source study's methods: Repertoire TCRs were checked for matches against a reference library of SARS-CoV-2-specific TCRs that had been generated using the MIRA antigen-specificity platform. Breadth was defined as the fraction of unique TCRs that were SARS-CoV-2-associated. Depth was defined as the fraction of total T cells that were SARS-CoV-2-associated. Using the MIRA data, every spike-specific TCR was mapped to the spike region that the TCR reacted to and assigned to either a CD4 or a CD8 class. Log10-transformed breadth and depth values were compared by one-way ANOVA with Sidak's multiple comparisons tests. TCRdb holds this immuneACCESS table with in-frame rearrangements only. Some clones are missing; in checked studies, unresolved V genes explain under half, and the rest has no known cause. That table is the source of V, J and clone size, and D and trimming were worked out from the DNA. The sample contains around 140,000 clones, roughly nine tenths of them found a single time. Of the sample, about 3.8% is held by the ten largest clones.

The data stem from a study of T cell responses to AZD1222 COVID-19 vaccine (dated by TCRdb to the early 2020s). About the full investigation: TCR sequencing covered 233 trial participants: 200 to 210 given two doses of AZD1222 and 26 given two doses of MenACWY control vaccine. Trial participants were enrolled by age into subgroups of 18-55, 56-69 and 70-plus years, and around 150, 28 and 57 TCR-sequenced participants, respectively, were included in these subgroups.

Paper-wide results and their limitations: Epitopes outside the regions mutated in the B.1.351 and B.1.1.7 variants were reportedly recognized by nearly half of the unique spike-specific TCRs. A significant rise in spike-specific TCR breadth and depth was observed after two AZD1222 doses relative to day 0 and relative to MenACWY recipients. CD4 TCRs associated with the vaccine covered the entire spike protein, and the dominant responses were in regions 160-218 and 743-854. Because no day 14 peak-response samples were available, repertoires were characterized only after the peak T cell response. Participants were mostly white British and included more females than males, and it was suggested by the authors that clonal diversity may have been underestimated. The 56-69-year group was small, and its depth increase did not reach significance, likely because of low power. Conclusions about previously exposed vaccinees are limited because only six or seven AZD1222 recipients were SARS-CoV-2 seropositive at baseline.

From the cysteine through the phenylalanine, the CDR3 covers 15 amino acids. Left in the record is the CDR3 DNA by itself, 45 bases read in frame from the first base. The germline V gene supplies CDR1 SGHVS and CDR2 FQNEAQ. Deletion took 4 bases off V and 2 bases off J, with a span of 12 bases between the germline ends. In the paper's terms, the time point label means: about 28 days (+/-7) after the second vaccine dose. AZD1222 recipients given second doses at about 4 weeks or at about 12 weeks were pooled, since spike-specific TCR depth and breadth were not found to differ between the two schedules. Samples from vaccinated people were obtained from the UK trials COV001 and COV002, which included a single-blind randomized controlled phase 2/3 trial of AZD1222 (ChAdOx1 nCoV-19) in healthy adults. Trial participant PBMC samples were collected at day 0 and day 28 after the second dose for TCRbeta chain sequencing.

The receptor chain draws on TRBV7-8 and TRBJ1-3; the best D guess is TRBD1, with 6 bases matching. This specimen consisted of peripheral blood, obtained 28 days after the second AZD1222 dose. The TCR comes from an adult who received the AZD1222 COVID-19 vaccine. At the DNA level, the sequence is TGTGCCAGCAGCTCCTTGGAGGGGGCTGGAAACACCATATATTTT. Translated, it gives CASSSLEGAGNTIYF.